The subject of this entry is one T cell receptor (beta chain). What this receptor recognizes is not known. There are no base qualities to consult, and no much larger clone falls within one base. This entry belongs to a study of circulating tumor DNA in untreated peripheral T-cell lymphoma (dated by TCRdb to 2020 to 2023). Study-level background: To follow circulating tumor DNA that carried tumor TCR clonotypes, serum samples were taken at baseline and then repeatedly over the course of treatment.

To monitor patients with peripheral T-cell lymphoma who were getting frontline treatment on a trial, the study applied next-generation sequencing to T-cell receptor sequences. What the study reported, not specific to this receptor: Of the 25 or so patients who had serial samples, 38% had cleared ctDNA after two cycles, and ctDNA that was still detectable after therapy showed a trend toward worse survival. A couple of patients with persistently detectable ctDNA after therapy stayed in remission over about nine years of follow-up, so ctDNA persistence did not always predict relapse. Tumor-specific clonotypes were identified in around 80% of patients, from 86% of baseline tissues and about 67% of baseline serum samples.

Reading the germline V gene gives CDR1 MDHEN and CDR2 SYDVKM. Trimming costs V 2 bases and J 4 bases, and their ends lie 5 bases apart. The CDR3 numbers 13 residues from cysteine through phenylalanine. Just the 39-base CDR3 DNA is kept, in frame starting at base 1. The library was produced with the immunoSEQ multiplex PCR assay. TCRdb obtained this table from immuneACCESS and retained in-frame rearrangements with V and J assigned. These tables miss some clones; where compared with another copy, unresolved V genes account for less than half of the shortfall, and the remainder is unexplained. The sample data list 200 or so clones, and approximately 80% of these were observed just once. The top ten clones comprise about 8.6% of the sample.

Recombination joined TRBV28 with TRBJ2-2; D gene: possibly TRBD1, on 5 matching bases. This receptor was taken from a human donor with peripheral T-cell lymphoma. The sequenced sample consisted of cell-free DNA from blood serum. CDR3 sequence: CASSLRGTGELFF. The sequenced DNA is TGTGCCAGCAGTTTAAGGGGCACCGGGGAGCTGTTTTTT. The full variable domain, completed from the reference TRBV28 and TRBJ2-2 proteins outside the CDR3, reads DVKVTQSSRYLVKRTGEKVFLECVQDMDHENMFWYRQDPGLGLRLIYFSYDVKMKEKGDIPEGYSVSREKKERFSLILESASTNQTSMYLCASSLRGTGELFFGEGSRLTVL.